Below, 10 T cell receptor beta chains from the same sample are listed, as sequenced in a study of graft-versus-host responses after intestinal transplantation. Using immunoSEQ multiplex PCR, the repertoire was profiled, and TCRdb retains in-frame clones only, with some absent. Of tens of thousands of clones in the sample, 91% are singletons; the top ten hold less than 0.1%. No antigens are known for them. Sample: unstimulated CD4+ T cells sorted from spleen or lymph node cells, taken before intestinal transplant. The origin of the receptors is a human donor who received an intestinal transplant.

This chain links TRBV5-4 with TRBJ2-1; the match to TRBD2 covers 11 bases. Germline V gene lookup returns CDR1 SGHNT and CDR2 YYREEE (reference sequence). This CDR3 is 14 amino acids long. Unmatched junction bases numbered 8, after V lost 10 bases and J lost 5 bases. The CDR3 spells CAGSSGGSDNEQFF. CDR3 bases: TGTGCCGGGTCTAGCGGGGGGTCCGACAATGAGCAGTTCTTC. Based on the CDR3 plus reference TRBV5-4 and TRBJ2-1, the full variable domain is ETGVTQSPTHLIKTRGQQVTLRCSSQSGHNTVSWYQQALGQGPQFIFQYYREEENGRGNFPPRFSGLQFPNYSSELNVNALELDDSALYLCAGSSGGSDNEQFFGPGTRLTVL.

In DNA, the CDR3 is TGTGCCAGCTGGAGACTAGAGGTTGGCTACACCTTC. It specifies CASWRLEVGYTF. The chain couples TRBV6-5 to TRBJ1-2; D is uncertain. V was pared by 8 bases and J by 7 bases, with 14 bases between. CDR3 length equals 12 residues. Germline lookup yields CDR1 MNHEY and CDR2 SVGAGI.

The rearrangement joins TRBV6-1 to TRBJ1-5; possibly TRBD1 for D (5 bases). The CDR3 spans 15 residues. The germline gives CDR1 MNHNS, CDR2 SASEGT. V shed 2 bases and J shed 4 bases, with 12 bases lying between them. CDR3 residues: CASSERGRSNQPQHF. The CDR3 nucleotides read TGTGCCAGCAGTGAAAGGGGCAGATCTAATCAGCCCCAGCATTTT.

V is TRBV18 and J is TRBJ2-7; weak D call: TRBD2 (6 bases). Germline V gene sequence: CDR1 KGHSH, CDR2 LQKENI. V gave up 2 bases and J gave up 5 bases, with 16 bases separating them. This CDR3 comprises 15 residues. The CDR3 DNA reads TGTGCCAGCTCACCAGGAACGCGGGGTATTCACGAGCAGTACTTC. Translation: CASSPGTRGIHEQYF.

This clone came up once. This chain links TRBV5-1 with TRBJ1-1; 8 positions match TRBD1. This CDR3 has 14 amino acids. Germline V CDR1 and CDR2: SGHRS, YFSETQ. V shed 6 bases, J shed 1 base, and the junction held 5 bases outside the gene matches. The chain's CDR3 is CASNPGGPNTEAFF. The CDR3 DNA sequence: TGCGCCAGCAACCCAGGGGGCCCGAACACTGAAGCTTTCTTT.

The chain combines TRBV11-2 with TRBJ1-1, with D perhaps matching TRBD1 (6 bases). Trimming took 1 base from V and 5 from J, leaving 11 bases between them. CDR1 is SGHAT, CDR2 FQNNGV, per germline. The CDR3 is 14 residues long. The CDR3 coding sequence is TGTGCCAGCAGCTTAGCGGGAGGGGGAACTGAAGCTTTCTTT. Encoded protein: CASSLAGGGTEAFF. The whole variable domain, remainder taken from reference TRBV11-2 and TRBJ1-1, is EAGVAQSPRYKIIEKRQSVAFWCNPISGHATLYWYQQILGQGPKLLIQFQNNGVVDDSQLPKDRFSAERLKGVDSTLKIQPAKLEDSAVYLCASSLAGGGTEAFFGQGTRLTVV.

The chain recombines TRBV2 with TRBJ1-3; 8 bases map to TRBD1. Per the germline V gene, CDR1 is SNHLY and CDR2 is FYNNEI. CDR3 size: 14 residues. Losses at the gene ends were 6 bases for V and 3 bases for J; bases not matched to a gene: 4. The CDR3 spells CASSSGGSGNTIYF. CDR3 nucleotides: TGTGCCAGCAGCTCAGGGGGCAGTGGAAACACCATATATTTT.

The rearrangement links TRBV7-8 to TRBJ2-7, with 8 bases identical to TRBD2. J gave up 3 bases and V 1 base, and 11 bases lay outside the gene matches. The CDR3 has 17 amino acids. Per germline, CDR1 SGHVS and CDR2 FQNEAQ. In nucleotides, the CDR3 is TGTGCCAGCAGCTTAGAAGGGCGGGGGGCCCCTCGCTACGAGCAGTACTTC. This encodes CASSLEGRGAPRYEQYF.

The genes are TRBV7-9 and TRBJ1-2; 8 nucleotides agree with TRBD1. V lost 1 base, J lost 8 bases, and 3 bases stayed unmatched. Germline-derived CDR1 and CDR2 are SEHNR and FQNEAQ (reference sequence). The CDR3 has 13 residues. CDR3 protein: CASSLVQGGGYTF. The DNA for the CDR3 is TGTGCCAGCAGCTTAGTACAGGGGGGAGGCTACACCTTC.

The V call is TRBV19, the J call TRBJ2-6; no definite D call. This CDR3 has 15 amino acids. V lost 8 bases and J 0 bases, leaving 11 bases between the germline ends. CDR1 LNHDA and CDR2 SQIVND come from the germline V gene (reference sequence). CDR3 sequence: CASRLTTSGANVLTF. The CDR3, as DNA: TGTGCCAGTCGACTGACGACCTCTGGGGCCAACGTCCTGACTTTC.